These 32 T cell receptor beta chains came from one sample sequenced in a study of shared clonotypes between healthy human individuals. Using immunoSEQ multiplex PCR, the repertoire was profiled, and TCRdb retains in-frame clones only, with some absent. The sample has about 2.4 million clones, over 85% seen once; the top ten hold approximately 0.35%. The specimen sequenced was naive CD4+ T cells from PBMCs. Subset indicated: CD45RA+ positively selected. The receptors originated from a man aged 18 to 30 in good health. Some clones in this sample may be carry-over from other donors' samples.

The chain combines TRBV30 with TRBJ2-7; TRBD1 matches at 8 bases. The V gene's germline CDR1 is GTSNPN and CDR2 SVGIG (reference sequence). V was pared by 5 bases and J by 0 bases, with 3 bases of the junction left unmatched. The CDR3 has 13 residues. The CDR3 loop is CAWGQGHSYEQYF. CDR3 sequence (DNA): TGTGCCTGGGGACAGGGCCACTCCTACGAGCAGTACTTC.

To note about this clone: Other nucleotide sequences from this sample produce the same CDR3. The rearrangement joins TRBV6-5 to TRBJ1-3; 7 nucleotides align to TRBD1. J gave up 2 bases and V 6 bases, and 1 base lay outside the gene matches. Germline V CDR1 and CDR2: MNHEY, SVGAGI. The CDR3 extends over 13 amino acids. CDR3 residues: CASRQGAGNTIYF. Written as DNA, the CDR3 is TGTGCCAGCAGGCAGGGGGCTGGAAACACCATATATTTT.

The rearrangement joins TRBV6-5 to TRBJ2-5, with D possibly matching TRBD2 (6 bases). From germline, CDR1 is MNHEY and CDR2 SVGAGI. This CDR3 is 15 amino acids long. The V end lost 2 bases, the J end lost 5 bases, and 15 bases lay between the germline ends. CDR3 protein: CASSYLSKGGETQYF. The CDR3 DNA follows: TGTGCCAGCAGTTACCTAAGCAAGGGAGGCGAGACCCAGTACTTC.

This CDR3 is CASRAPGGYEQYF. For the CDR3, the DNA is TGTGCCAGCAGAGCCCCCGGGGGTTACGAGCAGTACTTC. J is TRBJ2-7 and V is TRBV6-5, with D possibly TRBD2 on 6 matching bases. This CDR3 region has 13 residues. Germline CDR1 is MNHEY and CDR2 is SVGAGI. Trimming removed 6 bases from V and 4 bases from J, with 13 bases in between.

The chain joins TRBV2 to TRBJ2-3; D is unclear. The germline gives CDR1 SNHLY, CDR2 FYNNEI. V lost 2 bases, J lost 7 bases, and 7 bases lay in between. The CDR3 has 12 residues. The CDR3 region is CASSERAYTQYF. The CDR3 DNA follows: TGTGCCAGCAGTGAACGGGCTTATACGCAGTATTTT.

V is TRBV7-2 and J is TRBJ2-3; 12 bases match TRBD2. The CDR3 contains 16 residues. Losses at the gene ends were 5 bases for V and 11 bases for J; bases not matched to a gene: 14. From germline, CDR1 is SGHTA and CDR2 FQGNSA. The CDR3 reads CASSPRTSGTSLRQYF. CDR3 in DNA: TGTGCCAGCAGCCCTCGGACTAGCGGGACCTCTTTGAGGCAGTATTTT.

The J gene is TRBJ2-1, the V gene TRBV5-1; 9 nucleotides agree with TRBD2. V trimming: 3 bases; J trimming: 1 base; junction bases outside the gene matches: 8. CDR1 and CDR2 from the germline V gene are SGHRS and YFSETQ. The CDR3 covers 17 residues. The CDR3 spells CASSWRGSGSSYNEQFF. The CDR3, as DNA: TGCGCCAGCAGCTGGAGAGGTAGCGGGAGTTCCTACAATGAGCAGTTCTTC.

V gene TRBV10-3 combines with J gene TRBJ1-2, with 9 nucleotides matching TRBD1. Germline V gene data show CDR1 as ENHRY and CDR2 as SYGVKD. The CDR3 runs 14 residues. The junction had 10 bases not matched to a gene; V was cut back by 6 bases and J by 8 bases. Here the CDR3 reads CAIRAGQGGGGYTF. CDR3 coding DNA: TGTGCCATCAGGGCGGGACAGGGCGGAGGCGGCTACACCTTC.

On this clone: Sequence at one end of the junction differs from germline and may be a read error. The rearrangement joins TRBV2 to TRBJ2-3; either TRBD1 or TRBD2 may fit D (5 bases each). The CDR3 loop spans 16 amino acids. CDR1 is SNHLY, CDR2 FYNNEI, per germline. The CDR3 here is CASSEARDHGTDTQYF. CDR3 coding DNA: TGTGCCAGCAGCGAAGCCCGGGACCATGGTACAGATACGCAGTATTTT.

The gene calls are TRBV7-6 and TRBJ2-7; TRBD1 agrees at 10 bases. The CDR3 runs to 13 residues. The germline CDR1 and CDR2 sequences are SGHVS and FNYEAQ. Trimming removed 5 bases from V and 9 bases from J; junction bases left unmatched: 7. Here the CDR3 reads CASSIPGQGPQYF. Written as DNA, the CDR3 is TGTGCCAGCAGCATCCCGGGACAGGGGCCGCAGTACTTC.

The chain is built from TRBV6-5 and TRBJ1-1, with 7 bases that match TRBD1. Per the germline V gene, CDR1 is MNHEY and CDR2 is SVGAGI. Trimming took 5 bases from V and 1 from J; bases not matched to a gene: 7. The CDR3 spans 15 residues. The CDR3: CASSRPGQRNTEAFF. CDR3 in DNA: TGTGCCAGCAGTCGACCGGGACAGCGGAACACTGAAGCTTTCTTT.

V gene TRBV5-8 combines with J gene TRBJ1-5; perhaps TRBD1 as D (5 bases). Trimming cost V 6 bases and J 5 bases, with 15 bases left between them. The V gene's germline CDR1 is SGHTS and CDR2 YDEGEE. The CDR3 runs to 14 residues. The CDR3 loop is CASTRGSNDQPQHF. CDR3 DNA sequence: TGTGCCAGCACACGGGGGTCCAACGATCAGCCCCAGCATTTT.

The CDR3 protein is CASSQGLLEQYF. As DNA, the CDR3 is TGTGCCAGCAGCCAGGGGCTTCTCGAGCAGTACTTC. The chain joins TRBV7-3 to TRBJ2-7; D may be TRBD1 (6 bases). This CDR3 contains 12 residues. V lost 5 bases and J 6 bases, leaving 11 bases between the germline ends. Germline assignment: CDR1 SGHTA and CDR2 FQGTGA.

V is TRBV5-1 and J is TRBJ1-3; D call uncertain. Trimming left V 3 bases short and J 1 base short, with 11 bases between. Germline V lookup: CDR1 SGHRS, CDR2 YFSETQ. The CDR3 length is 15 residues. The CDR3 protein is CASSSNGGSGNTIYF. The DNA of the CDR3 is TGCGCCAGCAGCTCGAACGGAGGGTCTGGAAACACCATATATTTT.

The chain recombines TRBV6-5 with TRBJ1-2; tentatively, D is TRBD1 (6 bases). This CDR3 spans 15 amino acids. The germline V gene has CDR1 MNHEY and CDR2 SVGAGI. Trimming cost V 2 bases and J 7 bases, with 17 bases left between them. This chain's CDR3 is CASSYRQRGASGYTF. CDR3 coding DNA: TGTGCCAGCAGTTACCGGCAAAGGGGGGCGAGTGGCTACACCTTC.

The chain joins TRBV5-1 to TRBJ2-7; either TRBD1 or TRBD2 may supply D (7 bases each). Germline lookup yields CDR1 SGHRS and CDR2 YFSETQ. V dropped 4 bases and J dropped 6 bases, with 17 bases sitting between them. This CDR3 has 14 amino acids. The CDR3, as DNA: TGCGCCAGCAGCCTAGACAGGGAGGGCGGCGAGCAGTACTTC. Protein: CASSLDREGGEQYF.

This clone was seen once. V usage is TRBV5-4 and J usage is TRBJ1-2; 9 nucleotides line up with TRBD1. CDR1 and CDR2 from the germline V gene are SGHNT and YYREEE (reference sequence). The CDR3 runs 15 residues. J was trimmed by 5 bases and V by 4 bases; bases with no gene match: 9. The CDR3 loop is CASSTRAGQGYGYTF. For the CDR3, the DNA is TGTGCCAGCAGCACCAGGGCAGGACAGGGGTATGGCTACACCTTC.

The chain couples TRBV19 to TRBJ2-2; 10 nucleotides agree with TRBD2. Trimming at V came to 5 bases and at J to 0 bases, leaving 3 bases not matched to a gene. Germline V lookup: CDR1 LNHDA, CDR2 SQIVND (reference sequence). The CDR3 has 16 amino acids. Written as DNA, the CDR3 is TGTGCCAGTAGTTGGACTAGCGGTGCGAACACCGGGGAGCTGTTTTTT. Translation gives CASSWTSGANTGELFF.

V usage is TRBV6-4 and J usage is TRBJ2-7; D not resolved. The CDR3 contains 17 residues. CDR1 is MRHNA, CDR2 SNTAGT, per germline. V lost 0 bases and J lost 0, with 15 bases in between. The chain's CDR3 is CASSDSRSPISSYEQYF. The DNA of the CDR3 is TGTGCCAGCAGTGACTCAAGGTCCCCCATCAGCTCCTACGAGCAGTACTTC.

The genes are TRBV28 and TRBJ1-2, with 9 bases aligning to TRBD1. With 3 bases clipped from V and 8 bases from J, the junction kept 10 bases outside the gene matches. Germline V gene data show CDR1 as MDHEN and CDR2 as SYDVKM. The CDR3 extends over 15 amino acids. This chain's CDR3 is CASSFRDRVGYGYTF. In DNA form, the CDR3 reads TGTGCCAGCAGTTTCCGGGACAGGGTGGGTTACGGCTACACCTTC.

The V and J genes are TRBV7-2 and TRBJ2-3; D is possibly TRBD1 (5 bases). The CDR3 totals 13 residues. Germline V gene data show CDR1 as SGHTA and CDR2 as FQGNSA. V was pared by 4 bases and J by 5 bases, with 10 bases between. The CDR3 DNA reads TGTGCCAGCAGCTCAGAGCAGGGAGATACGCAGTATTTT. Translating it yields CASSSEQGDTQYF.

The V call is TRBV7-9, the J call TRBJ1-5; D is ambiguous. Deletions cut 5 bases from V and 5 bases from J, with 13 bases between. CDR1 SEHNR and CDR2 FQNEAQ come from the germline V gene (reference sequence). This CDR3 has 14 residues. The CDR3 DNA reads as TGTGCCAGCAGCCCGGAATACCTTGATCAGCCCCAGCATTTT. Residues: CASSPEYLDQPQHF.

A note on this clone: The junction and the germline gene differ at one end; a read error may be behind it. The chain links TRBV28 to TRBJ1-2; 8 positions match TRBD1. The length of the CDR3 is 13 residues. Germline V gives CDR1 MDHEN, CDR2 SYDVKM. CDR3 sequence: CASSSFDRGLAPF. The CDR3 DNA is TGTGCCAGCAGTTCGTTTGACAGGGGCCTGGCCCCCTTC.

V and J are TRBV5-1 and TRBJ2-3; D is unclear. Germline lookup yields CDR1 SGHRS and CDR2 YFSETQ. The length of the CDR3 is 17 residues. The V and J ends lost 0 bases and 2 bases respectively, with 16 bases between them. The CDR3 protein is CASSLDGNTDPTDTQYF. The CDR3, as DNA: TGCGCCAGCAGCTTGGATGGGAACACCGATCCCACAGATACGCAGTATTTT.

V usage is TRBV25-1 and J usage is TRBJ2-4; D is perhaps TRBD1 or TRBD2 (5 bases each). Germline-derived CDR1 and CDR2 are MGHDK and SYGVNS. V shed 6 bases and J shed 8 bases, with 14 bases lying between them. The CDR3 contains 13 residues. The DNA for the CDR3 is TGTGCCAGCAGAGGGACCGTACGGGACATTCAGTACTTC. Translated, it gives CASRGTVRDIQYF.

The genes are TRBV6-1 and TRBJ2-3, with D perhaps matching TRBD1 or TRBD2 (6 bases each). V was pared by 10 bases and J by 4 bases, with 21 bases between. Germline V lookup: CDR1 MNHNS, CDR2 SASEGT. The CDR3 consists of 15 residues. CDR3 DNA sequence: TGTGCCACGATAAGCCCGGGGGCTCGTCCAGATACGCAGTATTTT. Protein sequence: CATISPGARPDTQYF.

The DNA of the CDR3 is TGTGCCAGCAGTCGGGCGCGCGCGGATACGCAGTATTTT. Its translation: CASSRARADTQYF. The V call is TRBV7-7, the J call TRBJ2-3; D uncertain. Germline CDR1 is SSHAT and CDR2 is FNYEAQ (reference sequence). The V and J ends lost 6 bases and 6 bases respectively, with 13 bases between them. CDR3 length: 13 amino acids.

The gene calls are TRBV6-5 and TRBJ2-7; 7 nucleotides align to TRBD2. V lost 0 bases and J lost 2; bases outside the gene matches: 7. CDR3 length: 16 residues. CDR1 MNHEY and CDR2 SVGAGI come from the germline V gene. Written as DNA, the CDR3 is TGTGCCAGCAGTTACTCGCGGCTGGGGGGGGCCTACGAGCAGTACTTC. Translating it yields CASSYSRLGGAYEQYF.

The chain couples TRBV7-6 to TRBJ1-2; unclear D gene. Germline V gives CDR1 SGHVS, CDR2 FNYEAQ. The CDR3 length is 13 residues. The V and J ends lost 4 bases and 2 bases respectively, with 8 bases between them. CDR3 in DNA: TGTGCCAGCAGCTCGACACCCAACTATGGCTACACCTTC. Translating it yields CASSSTPNYGYTF.

CDR3 residues: CASSQRTGRRGNSPLHF. The CDR3 DNA sequence: TGCGCCAGCAGCCAACGGACAGGGAGGAGGGGTAATTCACCCCTCCACTTT. The chain joins TRBV4-1 to TRBJ1-6; 8 bases are shared with TRBD1. The CDR3 length is 17 residues. V shed 2 bases, J shed 6 bases, and the junction held 9 bases outside the gene matches. Germline V CDR1 and CDR2: MGHRA, YSYEKL.

This clone was found once. In DNA form, the CDR3 reads TGTGCCAGCAGCTCCCGGGGCGGTCCAGAGGTCGGGGAGCTGTTTTTT. Translated: CASSSRGGPEVGELFF. The rearrangement links TRBV7-3 to TRBJ2-2, with D perhaps assigned TRBD1 or TRBD2 (5 bases each). Trimming stripped 4 bases from V and 7 bases from J, with 19 bases between. The V gene's germline CDR1 is SGHTA and CDR2 FQGTGA. CDR3 length equals 16 residues.

Details on this clone: Other DNA variants within this sample encode the same CDR3. The chain couples TRBV5-5 to TRBJ1-4, with 9 bases lining up with TRBD1. CDR1 is SGHKS and CDR2 is YYEKEE in the germline V gene (reference sequence). Germline trimming cut 2 bases from V and 8 bases from J; bases unmatched to any gene: 4. The CDR3 has 14 amino acids. The CDR3, as DNA: TGTGCCAGCAGCTTACAGGGGGCTAGGGAAAAACTGTTTTTT. Protein: CASSLQGAREKLFF.